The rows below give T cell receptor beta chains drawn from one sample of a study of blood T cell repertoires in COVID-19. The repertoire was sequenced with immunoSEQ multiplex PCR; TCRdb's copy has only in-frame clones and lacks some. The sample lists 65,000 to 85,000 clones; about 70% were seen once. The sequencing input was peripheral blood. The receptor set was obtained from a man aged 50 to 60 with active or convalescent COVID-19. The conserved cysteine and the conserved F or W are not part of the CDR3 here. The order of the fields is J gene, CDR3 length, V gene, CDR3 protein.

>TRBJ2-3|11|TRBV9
ASGRGITDTQY
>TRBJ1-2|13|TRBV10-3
AISEREGDREGYT
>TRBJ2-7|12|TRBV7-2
ASARTGGTYEQY
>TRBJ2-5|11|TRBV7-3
ASSPVVQETQY
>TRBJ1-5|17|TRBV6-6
ASSPRGGQGGINNQPQH
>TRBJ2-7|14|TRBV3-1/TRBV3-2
ASSPRLAGASYEQY
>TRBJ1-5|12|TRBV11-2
ASSLAGGNQPQH
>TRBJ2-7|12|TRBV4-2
ASSQGHTSYEQY
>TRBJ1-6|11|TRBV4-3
ASSPPTGAPLH
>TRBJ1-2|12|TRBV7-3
ASRRRRGNYGYT
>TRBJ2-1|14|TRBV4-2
ASSPDLAGGRNEQF
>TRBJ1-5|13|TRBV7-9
ASSVGHDPGQPQH
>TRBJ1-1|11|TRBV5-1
ASSPDRGTEAF
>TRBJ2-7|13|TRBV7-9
ASSLETSGKTGQY
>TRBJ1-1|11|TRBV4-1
ASSHSTGIEAF
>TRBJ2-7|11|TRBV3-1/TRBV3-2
ASSPTMSYEQY
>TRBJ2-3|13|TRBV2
ASASFSGGFDTQY
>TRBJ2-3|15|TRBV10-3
AISDFEGAGGTDTQY
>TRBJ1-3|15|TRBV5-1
ASSLGRDLASGNTIY
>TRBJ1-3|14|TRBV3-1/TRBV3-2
ASSQGTGRSGNTIY
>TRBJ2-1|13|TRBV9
ASSDSGTGGNEQF
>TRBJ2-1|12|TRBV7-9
ASSLESSYNEQF
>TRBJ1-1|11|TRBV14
ASSHRGNTEAF
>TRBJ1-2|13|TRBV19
ASRATEKVLYGYT
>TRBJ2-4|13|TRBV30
ASGGTALVKNIQY
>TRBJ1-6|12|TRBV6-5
ASSYRQAGSPLH
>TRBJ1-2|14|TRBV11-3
ASSLPGQNDLGGYT
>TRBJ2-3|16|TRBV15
ATQVLAGGIRSTDTQY
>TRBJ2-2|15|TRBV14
ASSPGSSGGLNRELF
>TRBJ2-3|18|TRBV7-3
ASSPALDSQAGGYSDTQY
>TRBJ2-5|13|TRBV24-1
ATSAQTGGAETQY
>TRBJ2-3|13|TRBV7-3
ASSRQGARTDTQY
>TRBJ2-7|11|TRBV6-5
ASSTQPGYEQY
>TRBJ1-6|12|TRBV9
ASSPEGENSPLH
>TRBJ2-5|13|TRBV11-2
ASSLDAGEGETQY
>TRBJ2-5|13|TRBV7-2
ASSRRGGGEETQY
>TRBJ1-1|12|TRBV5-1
ASSPGQENTEAF
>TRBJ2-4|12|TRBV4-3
ASSHGTGLNIQY
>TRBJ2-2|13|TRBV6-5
ASSYSFLNTGELF
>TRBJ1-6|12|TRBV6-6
ASSLQGQNSPLH